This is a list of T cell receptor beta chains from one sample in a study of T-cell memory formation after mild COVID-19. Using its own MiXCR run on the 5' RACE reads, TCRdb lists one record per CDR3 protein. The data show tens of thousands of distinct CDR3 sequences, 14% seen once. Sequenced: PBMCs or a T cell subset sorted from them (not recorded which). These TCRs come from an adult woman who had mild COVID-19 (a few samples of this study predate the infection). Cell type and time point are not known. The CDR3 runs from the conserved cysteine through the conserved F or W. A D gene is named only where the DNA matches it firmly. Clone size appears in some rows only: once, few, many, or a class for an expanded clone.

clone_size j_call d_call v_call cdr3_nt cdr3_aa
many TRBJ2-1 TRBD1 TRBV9 TGTGCCAGCAGCGTAGGAGACAGGGTGTACAATGAGCAGTTCTTC CASSVGDRVYNEQFF
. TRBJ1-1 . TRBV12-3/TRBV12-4 TGTGCCAGCAGTTTCGTCTCGAACACTGAAGCTTTCTTT CASSFVSNTEAFF
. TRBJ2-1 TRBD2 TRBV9 TGTGCCAGCAGCCCCCGGACTAGCCTCTTCAGGCAGGTCTCCAATGAGCAGTTCTTC CASSPRTSLFRQVSNEQFF
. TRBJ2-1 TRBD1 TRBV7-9 TGTGCCAGCAGCCCCGCCGGGACAGCTACCTACAATGAGCAGTTCTTC CASSPAGTATYNEQFF
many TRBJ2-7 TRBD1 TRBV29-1 TGCAGCGTTGAAGGCCGACGGGACAGGGCCTACGAGCAGTACTTC CSVEGRRDRAYEQYF
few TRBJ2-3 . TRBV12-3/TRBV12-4 TGTGCCAGTACCGGCACAGATACGCAGTATTTT CASTGTDTQYF
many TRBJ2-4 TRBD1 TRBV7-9 TGTGCCAGCAGCGGACCGGGACAGGGGCCACTAGCCAAAAACATTCAGTACTTC CASSGPGQGPLAKNIQYF
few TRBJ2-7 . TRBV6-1 TGTGCCAGCAGACCTGGGCAAAGCTCCTACGAGCAGTACTTC CASRPGQSSYEQYF
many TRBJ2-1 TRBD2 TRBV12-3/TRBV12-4 TGTGCCAGCAGTTCGCCATCTAGCGGAGATTACAATGAGCAGTTCTTC CASSSPSSGDYNEQFF
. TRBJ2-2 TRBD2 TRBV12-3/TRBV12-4 TGTGCCAGCAGCTCCAGCTCATTAGCGGGAGAGGGACCCGGGGAGCTGTTTTTT CASSSSSLAGEGPGELFF
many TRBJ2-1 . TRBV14 TGTGCCAGCAGCCAAGTGTCCGGGAGCTCCTACAATGAGCAGTTCTTC CASSQVSGSSYNEQFF
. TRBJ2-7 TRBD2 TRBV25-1 TGTGCCAGCAGTGGCCTGCCGGGACTAGCGGGACCCTACGAGCAGTACTTC CASSGLPGLAGPYEQYF
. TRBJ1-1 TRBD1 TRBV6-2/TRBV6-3 TGTGCCAGCAGTCCCACCTCACCGGGACAGGGGTGGCTTGAGGACACTGAAGCTTTCTTT CASSPTSPGQGWLEDTEAFF
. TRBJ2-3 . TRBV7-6 TGTGCCAGCAGCTCCCCGTCCAAGGACAGTATTACGCAGTATTTT CASSSPSKDSITQYF
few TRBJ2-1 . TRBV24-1 TGTGCCACCAGTGTCGTAACAGGTGATGCAAGAGATGAGCAGTTCTTC CATSVVTGDARDEQFF
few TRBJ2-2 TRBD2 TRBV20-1 TGCAGTGCCATGGGACTAGGGACGGGCGGGGAGCTGTTTTTT CSAMGLGTGGELFF
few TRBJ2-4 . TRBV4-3 TGCGCCAGCAGCCAAGATTCGATAAACATTCAGTACTTC CASSQDSINIQYF
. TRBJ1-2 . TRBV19 TGTGCCAGTAGCATCGGACTAACCGGCTACACCTTC CASSIGLTGYTF
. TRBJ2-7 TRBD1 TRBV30 TGTGCCTGGGAACAGGGGGGCTCCTACGAGCAGTACTTC CAWEQGGSYEQYF
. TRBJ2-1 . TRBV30 TGTGCCTGGAGTCCCCTCGTTATAGATGAGCAGTTCTTC CAWSPLVIDEQFF
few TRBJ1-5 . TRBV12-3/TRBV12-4 TGTGCCAGCAGCTTACACAGCTTTGGGGATCAGCCCCAGCATTTT CASSLHSFGDQPQHF
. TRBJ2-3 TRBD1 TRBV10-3 TGTGCCATCAGTGACGTACAGGGGATGGCAGATACGCAGTATTTT CAISDVQGMADTQYF
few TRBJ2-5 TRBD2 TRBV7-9 TGTGCCAGCAGCCTCCTAGCGGGAGGCGATCAAGAGACCCAGTACTTC CASSLLAGGDQETQYF
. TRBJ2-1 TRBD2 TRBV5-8 TGTGCCAGCAGTTACACTAGCGGGAGACTGAATGAGCAGTTCTTC CASSYTSGRLNEQFF
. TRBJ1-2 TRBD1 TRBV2 TGTGCCAGCAGAGACAGGGCCGGCCCGTATGGCTACACCTTC CASRDRAGPYGYTF
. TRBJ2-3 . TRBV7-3 TGTGCCAGCACCACACCAGGGGGGCTCACAGATACGCAGTATTTT CASTTPGGLTDTQYF
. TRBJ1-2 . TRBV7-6 TGTGCCAGCAGCAACAGTGATGGCTACACCTTC CASSNSDGYTF
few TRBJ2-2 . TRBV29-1 TGCAGCGTTGAATGGATCAGGGGGGAGCTGTTTTTT CSVEWIRGELFF
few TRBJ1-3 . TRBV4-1 TGCGCCAGCAGCCCAAATATGGACTCTGGAAACACCATATATTTT CASSPNMDSGNTIYF
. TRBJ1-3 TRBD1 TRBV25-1 TGTGCCAGCAGTGAAGGGACAGGGGTATCTGGAAACACCATATATTTT CASSEGTGVSGNTIYF
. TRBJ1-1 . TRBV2 TGTGCCAGCAGTACCCCGTACACTGAAGCTTTCTTT CASSTPYTEAFF
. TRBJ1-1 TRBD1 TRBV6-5 TGTGCCAGCAGTTACCCTGGGACAGGGGCCGCTTTCTTT CASSYPGTGAAFF
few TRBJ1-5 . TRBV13 TGTGCCAGCAGCTTGGGGGTTGGTAGCAATCAGCCCCAGCATTTT CASSLGVGSNQPQHF
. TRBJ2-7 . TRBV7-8 TGTGCCAGCAGCCATAGCGGAGCGTATTTCTACGAGCAGTACTTC CASSHSGAYFYEQYF
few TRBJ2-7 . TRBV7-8 TGTGCCAGCAGCTATAGGAACGACTACGAGCAGTACTTC CASSYRNDYEQYF
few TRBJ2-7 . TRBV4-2 TGTGCCAGCAGCCAAGTTGGTGGGACCAAGGGCTACGAGCAGTACTTC CASSQVGGTKGYEQYF
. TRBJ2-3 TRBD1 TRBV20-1 TGCAGTGTTAGGGACAGGGGGAACACAGATACGCAGTATTTT CSVRDRGNTDTQYF
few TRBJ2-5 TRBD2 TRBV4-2 TGTGCCAGCAGCCGGACTAGCGGGAGGGCAGAGACCCAGTACTTC CASSRTSGRAETQYF
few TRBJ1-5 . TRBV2 TGTGCCAGCTCTACCCCCGTGAATCAGCCCCAGCATTTT CASSTPVNQPQHF
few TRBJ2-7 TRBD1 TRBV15 TGTGCCACCAGCTTGGGACAGGGACCCTACGAGCAGTACTTC CATSLGQGPYEQYF
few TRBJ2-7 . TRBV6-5 TGTGCCAGCAGGCGGGGATCCCTCACCGAGCAGTACTTC CASRRGSLTEQYF
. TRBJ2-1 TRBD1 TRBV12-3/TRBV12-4 TGTGCCAGCAGCGGACAGGGGTGGAGTAACAATGAGCAGTTCTTC CASSGQGWSNNEQFF
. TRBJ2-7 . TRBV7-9 TGTGCCAGCAGCTTTCCGGGGGACGAGCAGTACTTC CASSFPGDEQYF